Given below is one T cell receptor (beta chain) in context. Its antigen is not identified. A read error may explain this, as a much larger clone is one base away. The CDR3 consists of 14 residues. Germline V CDR1 and CDR2: KGHSH, LQKENI. The sample is drawn from a study of T cells after yellow fever vaccination. Study in general: Any fraction with a low cell number was prepared using SMART-Seq v4 Ultra Low Input. Study-wide results and limits: CD4 and CD8 compartments shared a small share of clonotypes, likely from convergent recombination.

A process of 5'RACE template switching, which added a universal primer site and UMIs, was used to make TCR cDNA. TCRdb re-called the 5' RACE reads with MiXCR, one entry per CDR3 protein. This table holds under 600,000 distinct CDR3 sequences, 13% found once. The sequenced sample was PBMCs, obtained on the day of the yellow fever booster vaccination. The chain has TRBV18 and TRBJ2-1; TRBD2 agrees at 8 bases. The clonotype comes from a man in his thirties or forties who received the YFV17D yellow fever vaccine. Here the CDR3 DNA reads TGTGCCAGCTCACCGATAGCGGGATACAATGAGCACTTCTTC. Protein: CASSPIAGYNEHFF.